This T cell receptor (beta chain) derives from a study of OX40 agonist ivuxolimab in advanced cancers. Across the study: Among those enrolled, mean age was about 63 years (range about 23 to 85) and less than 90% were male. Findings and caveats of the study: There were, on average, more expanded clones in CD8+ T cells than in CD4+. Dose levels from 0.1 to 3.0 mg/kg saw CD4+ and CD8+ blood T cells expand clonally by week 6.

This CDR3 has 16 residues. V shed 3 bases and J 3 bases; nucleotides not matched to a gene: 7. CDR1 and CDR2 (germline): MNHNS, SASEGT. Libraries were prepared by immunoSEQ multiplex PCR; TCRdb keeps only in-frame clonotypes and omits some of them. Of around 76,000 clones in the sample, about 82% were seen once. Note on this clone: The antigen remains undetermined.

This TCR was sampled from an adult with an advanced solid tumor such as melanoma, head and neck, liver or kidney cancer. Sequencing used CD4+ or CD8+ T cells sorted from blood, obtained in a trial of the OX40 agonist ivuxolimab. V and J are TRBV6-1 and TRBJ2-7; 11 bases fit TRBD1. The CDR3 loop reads CASSEGPGTGGYEQYV. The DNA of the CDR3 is TGTGCCAGCAGTGAGGGCCCCGGGACAGGGGGCTACGAGCAGTACGTC.